Listed below are T cell receptor beta chains from one sample, sequenced in a study of human T cells and chemical hapten exposure. TCRdb analysed the RACE reads with MiXCR anew, one entry per CDR3 protein. The sample holds over 100,000 distinct CDR3 sequences, approximately 10% seen once. The sequenced sample was whole blood, obtained in connection with sensitization to the hapten diphenylcyclopropenone (DPC). The receptors originated from a woman in her fifties or sixties with alopecia areata. Some clones in this sample may be carry-over from other donors' samples. The CDR3 runs from the conserved cysteine through the conserved F or W. The D gene is left open where the match is weak. Size values are once, few and many counts, or a class for expanded clones, and some rows have none.

v_call	j_call	d_call	clone_size	cdr3_aa	cdr3_nt
TRBV27	TRBJ2-3	.	.	CASSPPPGTDTQYF	TGTGCCAGCAGTCCACCCCCAGGAACAGATACGCAGTATTTT
TRBV5-6	TRBJ1-4	.	few	CASSDRTGLAEKLFF	TGTGCCAGCAGTGATCGAACGGGGCTTGCTGAAAAACTGTTTTTT
TRBV29-1	TRBJ2-7	.	many	CSAEDRSSYEQYF	TGCAGCGCCGAGGATAGGTCCTCCTACGAGCAGTACTTC
TRBV20-1	TRBJ2-1	TRBD2	.	CSASGAGWSYNEQFF	TGCAGTGCTAGCGGAGCGGGATGGTCCTACAATGAGCAGTTCTTC
TRBV28	TRBJ1-1	.	few	CASSRTLTAFF	TGTGCCAGCAGCCGAACTCTAACGGCTTTCTTT
TRBV25-1	TRBJ2-3	TRBD2	few	CASGLLGAGADTQYF	TGTGCCAGCGGGCTCCTAGGGGCGGGGGCAGATACGCAGTATTTT
TRBV6-6	TRBJ1-5	.	few	CASRTERGSNQPQHF	TGTGCCAGCAGAACCGAAAGGGGAAGCAATCAGCCCCAGCATTTT
TRBV6-2/TRBV6-3	TRBJ2-7	.	few	CASGLSSYEQYF	TGTGCCAGTGGTTTAAGCTCCTACGAGCAGTACTTC
TRBV28	TRBJ2-3	.	many	CASSRGPESDTQYF	TGTGCCAGCAGCCGTGGACCTGAATCAGATACGCAGTATTTT
TRBV21-1	TRBJ1-4	.	.	CASSKEAGRGEKLFF	TGTGCCAGCAGCAAAGAAGCAGGGAGAGGTGAAAAACTGTTTTTT
TRBV12-3/TRBV12-4	TRBJ2-1	.	many	CASSLGVGRSNEQFF	TGTGCCAGCAGTTTAGGAGTAGGGAGGAGCAATGAGCAGTTCTTC
TRBV25-1	TRBJ2-1	TRBD2	.	CASSESAGGYNEQFF	TGTGCCAGCAGTGAATCAGCGGGGGGCTACAATGAGCAGTTCTTC
TRBV6-1	TRBJ2-2	TRBD1	.	CASRGTVGNTGELFF	TGTGCCAGCAGAGGGACAGTGGGGAACACCGGGGAGCTGTTTTTT
TRBV29-1	TRBJ2-7	TRBD1	.	CSVYWTGLYEQYF	TGCAGCGTTTACTGGACAGGGTTGTACGAGCAGTACTTC
TRBV7-9	TRBJ2-7	TRBD1	few	CASSAPRQGPSSYEQYF	TGTGCCAGCAGCGCGCCGCGACAGGGGCCAAGCTCCTACGAGCAGTACTTC
TRBV7-6	TRBJ1-5	.	few	CASSLGQGVSQPQHF	TGTGCCAGCAGCTTAGGGCAGGGTGTCAGTCAGCCCCAGCATTTT
TRBV12-5	TRBJ1-1	TRBD1	few	CASDGTGANTEAFF	TGTGCTAGTGATGGGACAGGGGCGAACACTGAAGCTTTCTTT
TRBV27	TRBJ2-2	TRBD1	.	CASSPGDRATGELFF	TGTGCCAGCAGTCCCGGGGACAGGGCCACCGGGGAGCTGTTTTTT
TRBV12-3/TRBV12-4	TRBJ2-3	.	.	CASSLQGMQDTQYF	TGTGCCAGCAGTTTACAGGGTATGCAAGATACGCAGTATTTT
TRBV6-2/TRBV6-3	TRBJ2-7	.	many	CASSYPGSHEQYF	TGTGCCAGCAGTTACCCAGGAAGCCACGAGCAGTACTTC
TRBV21-1	TRBJ2-3	.	few	CASSKARDRSSTDTQYF	TGTGCCAGCAGCAAAGCGCGGGACAGGTCTAGCACAGATACGCAGTATTTT
TRBV10-3	TRBJ1-2	.	few	CAISEEGYGYTF	TGTGCCATCAGTGAGGAAGGCTATGGCTACACCTTC
TRBV2	TRBJ1-5	.	few	CASGGSPPRPQHF	TGTGCCAGCGGGGGAAGCCCTCCCAGGCCCCAGCATTTT
TRBV7-2	TRBJ2-7	TRBD2	many	CASSLGGRRYEQYF	TGTGCCAGCAGCTTAGGCGGGAGAAGGTACGAGCAGTACTTC
TRBV27	TRBJ2-1	.	many	CASSFLGASVDNEQFF	TGTGCCAGCAGTTTCCTGGGGGCTAGCGTCGACAATGAGCAGTTCTTC
TRBV28	TRBJ2-2	.	.	CASSRRVQVSTGELFF	TGTGCCAGCAGTCGGAGAGTACAGGTCTCAACCGGGGAGCTGTTTTTT
TRBV20-1	TRBJ2-5	.	.	CSASGRAETQYF	TGCAGTGCTAGTGGCCGAGCAGAGACCCAGTACTTC
TRBV3-1	TRBJ2-1	.	.	CASSPNVGGLSYNEQFF	TGTGCCAGCAGCCCCAACGTAGGAGGCCTCTCCTACAATGAGCAGTTCTTC
TRBV29-1	TRBJ2-2	TRBD2	many	CSVEPGTTSTGELFF	TGCAGCGTTGAGCCGGGGACTACGAGCACCGGGGAGCTGTTTTTT
TRBV7-2	TRBJ1-1	TRBD1	many	CASTPRTGARRAFF	TGTGCCAGCACCCCGAGGACAGGCGCTCGACGAGCTTTCTTT
TRBV25-1	TRBJ2-7	TRBD1	.	CASSGWGTGSYEQYF	TGTGCCAGCAGTGGTTGGGGGACAGGGAGCTACGAGCAGTACTTC
TRBV20-1	TRBJ2-7	TRBD2	once	CSPLTRASGGSYEQYF	TGCAGTCCACTTACCCGGGCTAGCGGGGGTTCCTACGAGCAGTACTTC
TRBV20-1	TRBJ2-3	.	.	CSASWLASNTDTQYF	TGCAGTGCTAGTTGGCTAGCCAGCAATACAGATACGCAGTATTTT
TRBV12-3/TRBV12-4	TRBJ1-5	TRBD1	.	CASRRQGGIDQPQHF	TGTGCCAGCAGGCGACAGGGAGGAATCGATCAGCCCCAGCATTTT
TRBV6-5	TRBJ1-2	TRBD1	.	CASSNGQGTGYTF	TGTGCCAGCAGTAACGGACAGGGAACTGGCTACACCTTC